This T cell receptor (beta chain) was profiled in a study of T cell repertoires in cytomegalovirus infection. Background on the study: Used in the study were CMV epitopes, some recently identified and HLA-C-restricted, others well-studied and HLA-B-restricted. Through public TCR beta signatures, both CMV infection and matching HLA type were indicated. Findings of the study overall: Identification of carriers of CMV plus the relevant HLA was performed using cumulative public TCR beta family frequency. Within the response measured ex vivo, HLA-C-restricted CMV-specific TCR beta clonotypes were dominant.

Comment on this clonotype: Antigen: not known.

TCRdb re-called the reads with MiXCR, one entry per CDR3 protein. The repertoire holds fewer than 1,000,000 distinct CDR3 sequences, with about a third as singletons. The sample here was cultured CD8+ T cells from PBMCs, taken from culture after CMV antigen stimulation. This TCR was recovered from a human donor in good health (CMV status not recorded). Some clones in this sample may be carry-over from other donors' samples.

CDR3 coding DNA: TGTGCCATCAGTGAAAGTCGGCAGGGGACCCATAATGAAAAACTGTTTTTT. This gives the protein CAISESRQGTHNEKLFF. The chain joins TRBV10-3 to TRBJ1-4; tentatively, D is TRBD1 (6 bases). This CDR3 has 17 residues. In germline, CDR1 is ENHRY, CDR2 SYGVKD. The V end lost 3 bases, the J end lost 4 bases, and 18 bases lay between the germline ends.